Reported below is one T cell receptor beta chain. Its antigen is unknown. This sample was taken from a study of cytomegalovirus exposure and HLA in healthy donors. Across the study: An analysis done earlier identified about 120 million unique TCR beta sequences from about 179 million T cells.

Primers included in the PCR were 60 Vbeta and 13 Jbeta primers. Here immunoSEQ multiplex PCR was the method, and the copy in TCRdb shows in-frame clones only, minus some. The sample carries about 150,000 clones, roughly 80% recorded once. Trimming stripped 5 bases from V and 9 bases from J, with 8 bases between. The germline gives CDR1 SQVTM, CDR2 ANQGSEA. This CDR3 has 10 amino acids. Whole-study findings and limits: Prior analysis indicated that the majority of TCR beta V segments exhibited productivity approximately 87% or approximately 30% of the time.

The source of this sequence is a middle-aged man in good health and CMV-seropositive. This chain connects TRBV29-1 to TRBJ2-4, with D possibly matching TRBD2 (5 bases). The source material was PBMCs. CDR3 nucleotides: TGCAGCGTTTACCGGGGCATTCAGTACTTC. Translation gives CSVYRGIQYF.